This TCR beta chain was recovered during a study of tumor-infiltrating lymphocytes in primary liver carcinoma. Study-level background: Staged T1-T3 N0M0, the tumors had sizes that ranged from about 4.2 to 11 cm across. Findings and limits, study-wide: Tumor-adjacent and tumor-blood pairs overlapped less than tumor region pairs did. Samples were bulk unsorted, so CD4+ and CD8+ repertoires were not compared.

With approximately 470 ng total RNA as template and a constant-region primer, TCR beta cDNA was made. Amplification in three nested multiplex PCR rounds with slightly modified ARM-PCR gave rise to TCR beta libraries. The opening two PCR rounds, around 9 cycles each, paired TRBV1-TRBV30 forward primers with a C-beta reverse primer. TCRdb reanalysed the multiplex PCR reads using MiXCR and keeps one entry per CDR3 protein. The sample holds about 320,000 distinct CDR3 sequences, approximately 54% seen once. Researchers drew blood RNA from unsorted whole blood and extracted germline DNA as well. The patients lived with chronic HBV infection and had not yet received any treatment. Deletions cut 1 base from V and 1 base from J, with 2 bases between. From germline, CDR1 is SGHNT and CDR2 YENEEA. The CDR3 sequence is 12 residues long. This clonotype appeared many times. Its specificity is not known.

Sequencing input: peripheral blood. The receptor comes from a woman aged 25 to 39 with primary liver carcinoma and hepatitis B virus infection. This sequence joins TRBV11-3 and TRBJ2-7, with unresolved D. This CDR3 reads CASSLVSYEQYF. The CDR3, as DNA: TGTGCCAGCAGCTTAGTTTCCTACGAGCAGTACTTC.